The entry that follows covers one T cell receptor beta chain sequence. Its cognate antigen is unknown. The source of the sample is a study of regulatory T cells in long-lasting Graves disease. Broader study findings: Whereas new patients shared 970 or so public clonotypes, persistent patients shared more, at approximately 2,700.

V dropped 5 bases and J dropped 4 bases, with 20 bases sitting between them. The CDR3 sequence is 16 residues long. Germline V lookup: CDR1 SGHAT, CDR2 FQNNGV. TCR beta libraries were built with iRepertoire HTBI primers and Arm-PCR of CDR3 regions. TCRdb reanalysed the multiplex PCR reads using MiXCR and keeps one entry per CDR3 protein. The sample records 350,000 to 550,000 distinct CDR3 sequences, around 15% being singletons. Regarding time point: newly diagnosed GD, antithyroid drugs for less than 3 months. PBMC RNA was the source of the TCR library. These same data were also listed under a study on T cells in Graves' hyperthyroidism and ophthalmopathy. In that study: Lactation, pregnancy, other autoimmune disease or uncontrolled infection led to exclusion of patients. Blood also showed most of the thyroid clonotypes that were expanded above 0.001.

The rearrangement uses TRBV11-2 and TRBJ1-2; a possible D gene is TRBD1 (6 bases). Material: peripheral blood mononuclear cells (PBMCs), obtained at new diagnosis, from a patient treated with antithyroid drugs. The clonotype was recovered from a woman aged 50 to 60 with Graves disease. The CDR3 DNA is TGTGCCAGCAGCACTGCGGGGGGCCGAGCTCCCTATGGCTACACCTTC. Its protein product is CASSTAGGRAPYGYTF. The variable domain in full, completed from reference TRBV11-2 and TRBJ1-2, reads EAGVAQSPRYKIIEKRQSVAFWCNPISGHATLYWYQQILGQGPKLLIQFQNNGVVDDSQLPKDRFSAERLKGVDSTLKIQPAKLEDSAVYLCASSTAGGRAPYGYTFGSGTRLTVV.